Each of the 16 T cell receptor beta chains below was sequenced from the same sample in a study of beta chain features in type 1 diabetes. Study results and limitations: Across all four CD4+ subsets, people with type 1 diabetes showed modestly shorter TCRB CDR3s.

All of the isolated RNA was reverse transcribed, so expressed TCRB transcripts were sequenced. Repertoires were generated with immunoSEQ multiplex PCR, while TCRdb's copy carries only in-frame clones and drops some. The table has more than 300,000 clones, 10% to 15% seen once; the top ten hold about 0.01%. Their antigen targets remain unknown. Sequencing was carried out using naive CD4+ T cells from blood. Source of these receptors: a woman aged 18-35 years with type 1 diabetes.

The chain links TRBV5-1 to TRBJ2-3; 11 bases are a match to TRBD2. The CDR3 extends over 15 amino acids. Germline V gives CDR1 SGHRS, CDR2 YFSETQ. The V and J ends lost 4 bases and 5 bases, in that order; junction bases with no gene match: 6. The CDR3 sequence is CASSLGLAEQDTQYF. The CDR3 nucleotides are TGCGCCAGCAGCCTGGGACTAGCGGAACAAGATACGCAGTATTTT.

This clone appeared a few times. The V gene is TRBV21-1, the J gene TRBJ2-2; the table's D call TRBD2 went unverified against the DNA. TRBV21-1 has pseudogene status. The CDR3 consists of 18 residues. The CDR3 bases are TGTGCCAGCAGCAAACGGGTCCCGGCTAGCGGGAGTCCCGGGGAGCTGTTTTTT. This encodes CASSKRVPASGSPGELFF.

This chain joins TRBV29-1 and TRBJ2-3, with D maybe TRBD2 (5 bases). The germline CDR1 and CDR2 sequences are SQVTM and ANQGSEA. V was clipped by 4 bases and J by 5 bases, with 13 bases between them. The CDR3 is 13 residues long. The CDR3 loop is CSVGWRAGDTQYF. As DNA, the CDR3 is TGCAGCGTTGGTTGGCGGGCGGGAGATACGCAGTATTTT.

This clone showed up just a few times. This rearrangement joins TRBV28 to TRBJ2-3, with 7 bases identical to TRBD2. Germline lookup yields CDR1 MDHEN and CDR2 SYDVKM. After removal of 8 bases from V and 1 base from J, the junction contained 0 bases not matched to a gene. This CDR3 contains 12 residues. The CDR3 spells CASGGGTDTQYF. The CDR3 DNA reads as TGTGCCAGCGGGGGGGGCACAGATACGCAGTATTTT.

The chain couples TRBV9 to TRBJ1-1; 7 bases agree with TRBD1. The V and J ends lost 4 bases and 5 bases, in that order; junction bases with no gene match: 11. The CDR3 is made up of 15 amino acids. Germline V gene lookup returns CDR1 SGDLS and CDR2 YYNGEE. The CDR3 is CASSIGQAVGTEAFF. The CDR3 DNA reads as TGTGCCAGCAGCATAGGACAGGCGGTAGGGACTGAAGCTTTCTTT.

This chain connects TRBV18 to TRBJ1-4; no clear D. This CDR3 spans 14 amino acids. Trimming pared 0 bases from V and 8 bases from J, leaving 10 bases between. CDR1 is KGHSH, CDR2 LQKENI, per germline. Here the CDR3 DNA reads TGTGCCAGCTCACCACCGGGAGGAACAGAAAAACTGTTTTTT. This sequence encodes CASSPPGGTEKLFF.

The V gene is TRBV14, the J gene TRBJ1-1, with D unresolved. CDR3 size: 14 residues. CDR1 is SGHDN and CDR2 is FVKESK in the germline V gene. V lost 3 bases and J 1 base, leaving 9 bases between the germline ends. The CDR3 nucleotides read TGTGCCAGCAGCCATTCGGGAGGGAACACTGAAGCTTTCTTT. Its protein is CASSHSGGNTEAFF.

The rearrangement links TRBV10-3 to TRBJ1-1, with 10 bases fitting TRBD1. V trimming: 7 bases; J trimming: 5 bases; junction bases outside the gene matches: 7. This CDR3 region has 14 residues. Per the germline V gene, CDR1 is ENHRY and CDR2 is SYGVKD. CDR3 bases: TGTGCCATCACCTCGGACAGGGGGGGAACTGAAGCTTTCTTT. Its protein product is CAITSDRGGTEAFF.

The genes are TRBV5-4 and TRBJ2-2; 7 bases align to TRBD1. Looked up from germline, CDR1 is SGHNT and CDR2 is YYREEE (reference sequence). The length of the CDR3 is 18 residues. The junction had 13 bases not matched to a gene; V was cut back by 3 bases and J by 2 bases. The CDR3 is CASSSGGVQGINTGELFF. CDR3 sequence (DNA): TGTGCCAGCAGCTCGGGCGGTGTACAGGGGATTAACACCGGGGAGCTGTTTTTT.

This clone showed up just a few times. V usage is TRBV4-3 and J usage is TRBJ1-5; TRBD1 matches at 7 bases. The CDR3 extends over 18 amino acids. Germline trimming cut 1 base from V and 0 bases from J; bases unmatched to any gene: 9. CDR1 is LGHNA, CDR2 YSLEER, per germline. This chain's CDR3 is CASSQGRDSSYSNQPQHF. CDR3 bases: TGCGCCAGCAGCCAAGGGAGGGACAGCTCATATAGCAATCAGCCCCAGCATTTT.

The V call is TRBV7-2, the J call TRBJ2-5; 10 bases fit TRBD2. Germline CDR1 SGHTA, CDR2 FQGNSA. The CDR3 is made up of 16 amino acids. J lost 5 bases, V lost 5 bases, and 11 bases had no gene match. The CDR3 loop is CASSPQVAGGGETQYF. The CDR3 DNA reads as TGTGCCAGCAGCCCCCAGGTAGCGGGAGGAGGGGAGACCCAGTACTTC.

The chain joins TRBV10-3 to TRBJ1-1; TRBD1 agrees at 7 bases. CDR3 length: 14 residues. With 0 bases clipped from V and 8 bases from J, the junction kept 6 bases outside the gene matches. The germline V gene has CDR1 ENHRY and CDR2 SYGVKD. The CDR3 is CAISESRGQLEAFF. Here the CDR3 DNA reads TGTGCCATCAGTGAGTCGCGGGGACAGCTAGAAGCTTTCTTT.

The chain has TRBV19 and TRBJ2-7, with 7 bases fitting TRBD1. V shed 4 bases and J 7 bases; nucleotides not matched to a gene: 10. CDR3 length equals 14 residues. Germline V gives CDR1 LNHDA, CDR2 SQIVND (reference sequence). CDR3: CASSRAGQANEQYF. Here the CDR3 DNA reads TGTGCCAGTAGTAGAGCCGGACAGGCCAATGAGCAGTACTTC.

V is TRBV19 and J is TRBJ1-1, with a weak D call TRBD1 (6 bases). The CDR3 spans 14 residues. The germline V gene has CDR1 LNHDA and CDR2 SQIVND (reference sequence). Trimming removed 5 bases from V and 5 bases from J, with 15 bases in between. The CDR3 loop reads CASSFQDSRTEAFF. DNA of the CDR3: TGTGCCAGTAGTTTTCAGGACAGTAGGACTGAAGCTTTCTTT.

The chain uses TRBV30 and TRBJ2-1, with 11 bases matching TRBD2. CDR1 GTSNPN and CDR2 SVGIG come from the germline V gene (reference sequence). The length of the CDR3 is 15 residues. V lost 7 bases to trimming and J lost 4 bases; unmatched junction nucleotides: 9. The CDR3 DNA sequence: TGTGCCTCACTTCCCGGGACTAGCGGTTACAATGAGCAGTTCTTC. It yields the protein CASLPGTSGYNEQFF.

CDR3 in DNA: TGTGCCAGCAGTCCCCAGCTAGCGGGGGCCGATGAGCAGTTCTTC. Protein: CASSPQLAGADEQFF. This rearrangement joins TRBV28 to TRBJ2-1; 10 nucleotides agree with TRBD2. This CDR3 comprises 15 residues. The germline V gene has CDR1 MDHEN and CDR2 SYDVKM. Trimming took 5 bases from V and 8 from J; bases not matched to a gene: 9. The full variable domain, rest sourced from reference TRBV28 and TRBJ2-1, is DVKVTQSSRYLVKRTGEKVFLECVQDMDHENMFWYRQDPGLGLRLIYFSYDVKMKEKGDIPEGYSVSREKKERFSLILESASTNQTSMYLCASSPQLAGADEQFFGPGTRLTVL.